The 25 T cell receptor beta chains below all came from one sample that was sequenced in a study of post-analysis software for immune sequencing data. No antigen has been identified for these receptors. Unique-molecular-identifier-tagged TCR beta cDNA libraries were used. TCRdb processed the PCR reads anew with MiXCR; each CDR3 protein has one entry. The sample records 650,000 to 900,000 distinct CDR3 sequences, more than 45% being singletons. The study, taken as a whole, reports: In patients, TRBV5-6, TRBV5-1 and TRBV20-1 belonged to roughly five TRBV segments found more frequently than in controls.

Sequencing input: blood. The origin of the receptors is a girl aged 5-17 years with multiple sclerosis.

This clonotype was seen more than once but under ten times. The DNA for the CDR3 is TGTGCCAGCAGTGACAGGGGGAACTATGGCTACACCTTC. Encoded protein: CASSDRGNYGYTF. This sequence joins TRBV2 and TRBJ1-2, with TRBD1 identical over 7 bases. The CDR3 is made up of 13 amino acids. V dropped 3 bases and J dropped 2; count of bases not matched to a gene: 0. The V gene's germline CDR1 is SNHLY and CDR2 FYNNEI.

The V gene is TRBV29-1, the J gene TRBJ2-4; TRBD1 aligns across 9 bases. The J call may not be correct, given that the DNA end is closer to TRBJ2-7. The germline V gene has CDR1 SQVTM and CDR2 ANQGSEA. This CDR3 has 11 amino acids. The CDR3 protein is CSAWTGDEQYF. In DNA, the CDR3 is TGCAGCGCCTGGACAGGGGACGAGCAGTACTTC.

The rearrangement joins TRBV7-8 to TRBJ1-5, with D possibly matching TRBD1 (5 bases). Germline CDR1 and CDR2: SGHVS and FQNEAQ. The CDR3 covers 15 residues. Trimming took 1 base from V and 6 from J, leaving 13 bases between them. CDR3 in amino acids: CASSLVPSQGQPQHF. The CDR3 bases are TGTGCCAGCAGCTTAGTCCCCAGCCAGGGTCAGCCCCAGCATTTT.

The J gene is TRBJ2-3, the V gene TRBV7-2, with D possibly matching TRBD1 (5 bases). Trimming took 4 bases from V and 6 from J, leaving 11 bases between them. This CDR3 has 13 amino acids. Germline CDR1 reads SGHTA; CDR2 reads FQGNSA. The CDR3 here is CASSSKGSDTQYF. The CDR3 coding sequence is TGTGCCAGCAGCTCGAAGGGGTCTGATACGCAGTATTTT. Supplemented by reference TRBV7-2 and TRBJ2-3, the full variable domain reads GAGVSQSPSNKVTEKGKDVELRCDPISGHTALYWYRQSLGQGLEFLIYFQGNSAPDKSGLPSDRFSAERTGGSVSTLTIQRTQQEDSAVYLCASSSKGSDTQYFGPGTRLTVL.

V and J are TRBV12-3 or TRBV12-4 and TRBJ1-1; D not certain. Trimming pared 6 bases from V and 8 bases from J, leaving 10 bases between. This CDR3 comprises 11 residues. The CDR3 here is CASRSTVEAFF. The CDR3 DNA sequence: TGTGCCAGCAGGTCGACGGTGGAAGCTTTCTTT.

This clonotype was observed a handful of times. The chain couples TRBV10-3 to TRBJ1-3; weak D call: TRBD1 (5 bases). Germline loops: CDR1 ENHRY, CDR2 SYGVKD. V shed 10 bases and J shed 6 bases, with 19 bases lying between them. This CDR3 spans 14 amino acids. For the CDR3, the DNA is TGTGCCACCGAGACACGGGGACTCCTAAACACCATATATTTT. It yields the protein CATETRGLLNTIYF.

This sequence joins TRBV20-1 and TRBJ2-7; 11 bases fit TRBD1. The CDR3 covers 16 residues. The germline V gene has CDR1 DFQATT and CDR2 SNEGSKA (reference sequence). The junction had 16 bases not matched to a gene; V was cut back by 6 bases and J by 6 bases. CDR3 DNA sequence: TGCAGTGCCGAGGATGGGGGACAGGGGGTGTGGAGCGAGCAGTACTTC. Its protein product is CSAEDGGQGVWSEQYF.

This clonotype was counted a few times. This rearrangement joins TRBV19 to TRBJ2-4; 14 positions agree with TRBD2. The J call may be in error: the DNA end matches TRBJ2-7 better. The CDR3 sequence is 15 residues long. In germline, CDR1 is LNHDA, CDR2 SQIVND (reference sequence). Here the CDR3 DNA reads TGTGCCAGTAGCATGGGACTAGCGGGAGCGTACGAGCAGTACTTC. Its protein is CASSMGLAGAYEQYF.

This clonotype was recorded a few times. The genes are TRBV5-8 and TRBJ2-5; 13 bases agree with TRBD2. CDR1 SGHTS and CDR2 YDEGEE come from the germline V gene. This CDR3 has 20 amino acids. Trimming took 3 bases from V and 2 from J; bases not matched to a gene: 16. CDR3 protein: CASSSYRLSGLAGRQETQYF. The CDR3 DNA reads as TGTGCCAGCAGCTCCTATCGGCTTTCGGGACTAGCGGGAAGGCAAGAGACCCAGTACTTC.

CDR3: CAISAYGSTSSYERYF. The CDR3 DNA follows: TGTGCCATCAGTGCCTACGGAAGCACGAGCTCCTACGAGCGGTACTTC. This chain uses TRBV10-3 with TRBJ2-5; D is uncertain. This CDR3 region has 16 residues. Germline V CDR1 and CDR2: ENHRY, SYGVKD. The V gene lost 4 bases and the J gene lost 13 bases, with 28 bases spanning the gap.

This chain connects TRBV6-6 to TRBJ2-7, with 8 bases lining up with TRBD2. CDR3 length: 15 amino acids. Per the germline V gene, CDR1 is MNHNY and CDR2 is SVGAGI (reference sequence). The ends lost 7 bases at V and 0 bases at J; junction bases unmatched: 8. CDR3 protein: CASTLAGGVSYEQYF. The CDR3 DNA reads as TGTGCCAGCACCCTGGCCGGGGGGGTCTCCTACGAGCAGTACTTC.

Only a few counts were recorded for this clonotype. The rearrangement links TRBV7-2 to TRBJ2-7; 15 bases fit TRBD2. The length of the CDR3 is 16 residues. V lost 5 bases and J lost 5; bases outside the gene matches: 7. Germline lookup yields CDR1 SGHTA and CDR2 FQGNSA. The CDR3 coding sequence is TGTGCCAGCAGCCTGGGACTAGCGGGAGGTCTTAACGAGCAGTACTTC. Translating gives CASSLGLAGGLNEQYF.

The V gene is TRBV11-2, the J gene TRBJ2-1; TRBD2 matches at 11 bases. The trim removed 1 base at V and 8 bases at J, leaving 16 bases unmatched. This CDR3 contains 19 residues. The germline V gene encodes CDR1 SGHAT and CDR2 FQNNGV. This chain's CDR3 is CASSLGRLAGLVLWHEQFF. The CDR3 DNA is TGTGCCAGCAGCTTAGGTCGACTAGCGGGACTGGTATTGTGGCATGAGCAGTTCTTC. Full variable domain (missing parts from reference TRBV11-2 and TRBJ2-1): EAGVAQSPRYKIIEKRQSVAFWCNPISGHATLYWYQQILGQGPKLLIQFQNNGVVDDSQLPKDRFSAERLKGVDSTLKIQPAKLEDSAVYLCASSLGRLAGLVLWHEQFFGPGTRLTVL.

This clonotype was counted only a few times. This chain links TRBV3-1 with TRBJ1-1; D ambiguous. V was shortened by 4 bases and J by 0 bases, with 6 bases between the two germline ends. Germline lookup yields CDR1 LGHDT and CDR2 YNNKEL (reference sequence). This CDR3 has 13 amino acids. The CDR3 bases are TGTGCCAGCAGCCCCGAGCTGAACACTGAAGCTTTCTTT. It specifies CASSPELNTEAFF.

The chain joins TRBV6-1 to TRBJ2-4; 7 nucleotides agree with TRBD1. V lost 6 bases and J lost 3; bases outside the gene matches: 8. This CDR3 is built from 15 residues. Germline V gene lookup returns CDR1 MNHNS and CDR2 SASEGT. CDR3 sequence (DNA): TGTGCCAGCAGGGCGACAGGGTTGGGCAAAAACATTCAGTACTTC. This sequence encodes CASRATGLGKNIQYF.

The chain combines TRBV20-1 with TRBJ1-1, with TRBD1 matching over 11 bases. Germline V gene lookup returns CDR1 DFQATT and CDR2 SNEGSKA (reference sequence). Trimming at V came to 3 bases and at J to 0 bases, leaving 6 bases not matched to a gene. This CDR3 is 16 amino acids long. The CDR3 loop reads CSARGTGGSMNTEAFF. For the CDR3, the DNA is TGCAGTGCTAGGGGGACAGGGGGTTCGATGAACACTGAAGCTTTCTTT.

The chain has TRBV5-5 and TRBJ1-6; D unresolved. Between the trimmed V and J ends, which lost 0 bases and 6 bases, there was a span of 10 bases. The CDR3 totals 15 residues. Germline CDR1 reads SGHKS; CDR2 reads YYEKEE (reference sequence). CDR3 nucleotide sequence: TGTGCCAGCAGCTTGGAAGGCGCCCCTAATTCACCCCTCCACTTT. This translates into CASSLEGAPNSPLHF. Full variable domain (remainder filled in from reference TRBV5-5 and TRBJ1-6): DAGVTQSPTHLIKTRGQQVTLRCSPISGHKSVSWYQQVLGQGPQFIFQYYEKEERGRGNFPDRFSARQFPNYSSELNVNALLLGDSALYLCASSLEGAPNSPLHFGNGTRLTVT.

This sequence joins TRBV7-2 and TRBJ2-3, with 8 bases fitting TRBD2. Unmatched junction bases numbered 13, after V lost 3 bases and J lost 8 bases. This CDR3 is 16 amino acids long. Germline V lookup: CDR1 SGHTA, CDR2 FQGNSA. For the CDR3, the DNA is TGTGCCAGCAGCTTGCCTAGCGGGTCCTATAAGGGTACGCAGTATTTT. It translates to CASSLPSGSYKGTQYF.

This clonotype has only a few counts. This chain connects TRBV5-1 to TRBJ2-7; TRBD2 aligns across 13 bases. J lost 2 bases, V lost 3 bases, and 5 bases had no gene match. Germline loops: CDR1 SGHRS, CDR2 YFSETQ. The CDR3 loop spans 16 amino acids. The CDR3 loop is CASSSGLAGQPYEQYF. The CDR3 DNA sequence: TGCGCCAGCAGCTCGGGACTAGCGGGGCAGCCCTACGAGCAGTACTTC.

This clonotype was detected a few times. V usage is TRBV5-1 and J usage is TRBJ2-1; 7 bases map to TRBD1. The trim removed 0 bases at V and 2 bases at J, leaving 2 bases unmatched. Germline CDR1 and CDR2: SGHRS and YFSETQ. The CDR3 contains 15 residues. CDR3 in amino acids: CASSLEGQTYNEQFF. CDR3 sequence (DNA): TGCGCCAGCAGCTTGGAGGGACAGACCTACAATGAGCAGTTCTTC.

The chain has TRBV13 and TRBJ2-2, with 7 bases fitting TRBD1. With V trimmed by 1 base and J by 2 bases, 10 bases remained unmatched. Germline values: CDR1 PRHDT, CDR2 FYEKMQ (reference sequence). This CDR3 has 18 residues. The CDR3 sequence is CASSLDGATGSNTGELFF. The CDR3 bases are TGTGCCAGCAGCTTAGATGGGGCGACAGGGAGTAACACCGGGGAGCTGTTTTTT.

The chain recombines TRBV24-1 with TRBJ1-1; maybe TRBD1 (6 bases). Germline values: CDR1 KGHDR, CDR2 SFDVKD. Between the trimmed V and J ends, which lost 7 bases and 3 bases, there was a span of 14 bases. The CDR3 has 14 amino acids. CDR3 in DNA: TGTGCCACCAGCCAAGGAAGGGGGGACACTGAAGCTTTCTTT. This sequence encodes CATSQGRGDTEAFF.

The CDR3 DNA is TGTGCCAGCAGCCTCGGGACCCTGCTTGGGTCACCCCTCCACTTT. The encoded protein is CASSLGTLLGSPLHF. V usage is TRBV5-6 and J usage is TRBJ1-6, with D perhaps matching TRBD1 (5 bases). The CDR3 has 15 amino acids. V was trimmed by 4 bases and J by 10 bases, leaving 18 bases between them. Germline-derived CDR1 and CDR2 are SGHDT and YYEEEE.

The chain is built from TRBV6-5 and TRBJ2-1, with 13 bases fitting TRBD2. This CDR3 comprises 16 residues. From germline, CDR1 is MNHEY and CDR2 SVGAGI. Trimming took 4 bases from V and 7 from J; bases not matched to a gene: 7. In DNA, the CDR3 is TGTGCCAGCAGTTCCGGACTAGCGGGAGCGCGTAATGAGCAGTTCTTC. Translating gives CASSSGLAGARNEQFF.

The gene calls are TRBV20-1 and TRBJ2-5; D perhaps matches TRBD2 (7 bases). This CDR3 comprises 16 residues. The V end was cut by 5 bases, the J end by 2 bases, with 21 bases between. CDR1 and CDR2 (germline): DFQATT, SNEGSKA (reference sequence). The CDR3, as DNA: TGCAGTGCTGGGGGGGGCTTGTCAGAAGAACAAGAGACCCAGTACTTC. Protein: CSAGGGLSEEQETQYF.